The sequence of this T cell receptor (beta chain) was determined in a study of control samples from healthy donors and cancer patients. Sequencing was performed with immunoSEQ multiplex PCR; in TCRdb, only in-frame clones are kept and a portion is missing. The data contain about 100,000 clones, about 90% of them singletons. CDR1 WNHNN and CDR2 SYGVQD come from the germline V gene (reference sequence). This CDR3 has 16 residues. Trimming left V 5 bases short and J 3 bases short, with 19 bases between. V usage is TRBV10-1 and J usage is TRBJ2-5; possibly TRBD1 for D (6 bases). The receptor comes from a woman aged 45-65 years in good health. Sequenced input: blood. The CDR3 region is CASSPPWGQRKETQYF. The DNA for the CDR3 is TGCGCCAGCAGTCCCCCCTGGGGGCAGAGGAAAGAGACCCAGTACTTC.